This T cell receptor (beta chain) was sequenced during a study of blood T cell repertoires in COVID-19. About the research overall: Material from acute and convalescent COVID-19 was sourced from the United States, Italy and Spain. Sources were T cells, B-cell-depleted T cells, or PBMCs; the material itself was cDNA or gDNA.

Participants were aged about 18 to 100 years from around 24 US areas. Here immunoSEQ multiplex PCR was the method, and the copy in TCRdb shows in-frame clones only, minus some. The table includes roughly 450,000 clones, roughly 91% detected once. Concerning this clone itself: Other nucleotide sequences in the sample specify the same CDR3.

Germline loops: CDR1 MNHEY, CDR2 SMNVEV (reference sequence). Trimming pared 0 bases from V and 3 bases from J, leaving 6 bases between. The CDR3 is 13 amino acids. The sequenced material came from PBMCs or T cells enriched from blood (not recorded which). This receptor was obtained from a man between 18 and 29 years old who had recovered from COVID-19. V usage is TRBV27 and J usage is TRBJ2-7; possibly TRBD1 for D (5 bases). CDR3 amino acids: CASSLSRGYEQYF. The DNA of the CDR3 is TGTGCCAGCAGTTTATCAAGGGGCTACGAGCAGTACTTC.